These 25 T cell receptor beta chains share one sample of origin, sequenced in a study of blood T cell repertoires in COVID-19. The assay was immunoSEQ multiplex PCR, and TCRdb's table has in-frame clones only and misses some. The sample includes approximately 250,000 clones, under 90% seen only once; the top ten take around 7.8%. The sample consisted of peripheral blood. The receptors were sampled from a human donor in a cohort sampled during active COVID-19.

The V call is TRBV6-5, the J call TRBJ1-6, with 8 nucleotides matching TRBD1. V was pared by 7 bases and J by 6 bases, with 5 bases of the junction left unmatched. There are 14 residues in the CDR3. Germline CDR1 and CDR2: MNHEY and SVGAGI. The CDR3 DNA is TGTGCCAGCAAAGGACAGGGTTCTAATTCACCCCTCCACTTT. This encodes CASKGQGSNSPLHF.

CDR3 bases: TGTGCCAGCAGTTACTTGGGCGGGGTTCTACGAGCGGAGTACTTC. Translated, it gives CASSYLGGVLRAEYF. This sequence joins TRBV6-2 or TRBV6-3 and TRBJ2-7; maybe TRBD2 (6 bases). V dropped 1 base and J dropped 11 bases, with 21 bases sitting between them. The germline V gene encodes CDR1 MNHEY and CDR2 SVGEGT. CDR3 length: 15 residues.

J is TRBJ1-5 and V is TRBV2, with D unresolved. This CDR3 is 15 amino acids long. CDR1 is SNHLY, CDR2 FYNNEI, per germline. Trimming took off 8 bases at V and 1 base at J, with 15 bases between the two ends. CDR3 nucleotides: TGTGCCAGCGGGGTGGGAGTTGCGAGCAATCAGCCCCAGCATTTT. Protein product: CASGVGVASNQPQHF.

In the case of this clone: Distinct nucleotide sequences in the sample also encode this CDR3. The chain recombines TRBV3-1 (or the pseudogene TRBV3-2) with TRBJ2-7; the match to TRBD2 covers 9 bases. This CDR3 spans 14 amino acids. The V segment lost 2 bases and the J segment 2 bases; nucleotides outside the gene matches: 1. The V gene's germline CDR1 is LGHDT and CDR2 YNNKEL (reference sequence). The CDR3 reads CASSQSSGTYEQYF. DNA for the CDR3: TGTGCCAGCAGCCAATCTAGCGGGACCTACGAGCAGTACTTC.

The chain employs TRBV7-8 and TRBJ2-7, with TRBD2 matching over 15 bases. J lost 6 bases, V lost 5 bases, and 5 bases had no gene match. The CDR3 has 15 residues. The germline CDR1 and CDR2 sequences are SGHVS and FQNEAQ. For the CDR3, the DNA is TGTGCCAGCAGCATTCAGGGACTAGCGGGAGGCGAGCAGTACTTC. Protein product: CASSIQGLAGGEQYF.

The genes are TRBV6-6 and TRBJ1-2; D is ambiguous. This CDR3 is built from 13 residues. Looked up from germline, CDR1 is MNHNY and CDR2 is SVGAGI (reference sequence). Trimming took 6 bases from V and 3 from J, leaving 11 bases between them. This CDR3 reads CASSPRMDYGYTF. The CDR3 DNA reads TGTGCCAGCAGCCCGAGGATGGACTATGGCTACACCTTC.

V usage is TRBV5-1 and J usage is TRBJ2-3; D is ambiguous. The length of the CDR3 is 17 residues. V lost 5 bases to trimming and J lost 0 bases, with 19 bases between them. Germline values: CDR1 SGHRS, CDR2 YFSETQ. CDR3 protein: CASRRSISFTSTDTQYF. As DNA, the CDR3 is TGCGCCAGCAGGCGGAGCATATCATTCACTAGCACAGATACGCAGTATTTT. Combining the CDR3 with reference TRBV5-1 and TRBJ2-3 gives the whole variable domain KAGVTQTPRYLIKTRGQQVTLSCSPISGHRSVSWYQQTPGQGLQFLFEYFSETQRNKGNFPGRFSGRQFSNSRSEMNVSTLELGDSALYLCASRRSISFTSTDTQYFGPGTRLTVL.

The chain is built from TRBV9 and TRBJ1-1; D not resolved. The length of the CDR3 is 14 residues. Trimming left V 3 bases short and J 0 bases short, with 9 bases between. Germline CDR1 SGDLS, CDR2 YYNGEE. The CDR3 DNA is TGTGCCAGCAGCGGCGACGGGATGAACACTGAAGCTTTCTTT. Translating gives CASSGDGMNTEAFF.

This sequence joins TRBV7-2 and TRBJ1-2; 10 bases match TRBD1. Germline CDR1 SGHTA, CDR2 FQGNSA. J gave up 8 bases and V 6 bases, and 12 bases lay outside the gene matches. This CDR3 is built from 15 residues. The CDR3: CASRRTGGILGGYTF. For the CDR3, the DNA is TGTGCCAGCAGACGGACAGGGGGTATCCTTGGGGGCTACACCTTC.

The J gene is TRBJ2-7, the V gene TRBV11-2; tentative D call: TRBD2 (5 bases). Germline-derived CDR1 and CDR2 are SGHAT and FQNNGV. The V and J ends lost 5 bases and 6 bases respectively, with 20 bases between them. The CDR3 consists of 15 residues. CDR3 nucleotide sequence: TGTGCCAGCAGCCCCGCCCGGGGTCCCCCACCCGAGCAGTACTTC. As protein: CASSPARGPPPEQYF.

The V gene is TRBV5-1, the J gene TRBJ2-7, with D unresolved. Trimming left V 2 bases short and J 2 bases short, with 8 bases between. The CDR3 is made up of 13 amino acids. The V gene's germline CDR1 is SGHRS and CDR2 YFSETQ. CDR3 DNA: TGCGCCAGCAGCTTCAGGAAGGCCTACGAGCAGTACTTC. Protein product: CASSFRKAYEQYF.

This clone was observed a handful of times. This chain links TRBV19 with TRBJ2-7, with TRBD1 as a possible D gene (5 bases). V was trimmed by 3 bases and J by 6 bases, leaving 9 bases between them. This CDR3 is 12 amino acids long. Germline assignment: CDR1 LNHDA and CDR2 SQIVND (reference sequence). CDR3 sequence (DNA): TGTGCCAGTAGTATTAGGGGCCGCGAGCAGTACTTC. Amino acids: CASSIRGREQYF.

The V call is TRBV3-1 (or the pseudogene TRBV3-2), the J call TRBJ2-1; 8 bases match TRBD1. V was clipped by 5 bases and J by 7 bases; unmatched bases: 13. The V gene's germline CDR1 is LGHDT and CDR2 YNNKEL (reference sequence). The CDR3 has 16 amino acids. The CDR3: CASSYQTGVGSNEQFF. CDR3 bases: TGTGCCAGCAGCTACCAGACAGGGGTAGGATCGAATGAGCAGTTCTTC.

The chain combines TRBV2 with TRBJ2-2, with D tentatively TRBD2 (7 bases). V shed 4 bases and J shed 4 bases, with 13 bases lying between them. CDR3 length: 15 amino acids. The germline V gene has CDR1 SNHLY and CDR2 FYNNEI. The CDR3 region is CASSGTGGPTGELFF. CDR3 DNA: TGTGCCAGCAGTGGGACGGGGGGCCCCACCGGGGAGCTGTTTTTT.

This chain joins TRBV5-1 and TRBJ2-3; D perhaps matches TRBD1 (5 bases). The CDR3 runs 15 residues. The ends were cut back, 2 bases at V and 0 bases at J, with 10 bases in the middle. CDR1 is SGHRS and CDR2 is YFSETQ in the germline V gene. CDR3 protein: CASSLQDSSTDTQYF. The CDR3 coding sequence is TGCGCCAGCAGCTTACAAGACAGTAGCACAGATACGCAGTATTTT.

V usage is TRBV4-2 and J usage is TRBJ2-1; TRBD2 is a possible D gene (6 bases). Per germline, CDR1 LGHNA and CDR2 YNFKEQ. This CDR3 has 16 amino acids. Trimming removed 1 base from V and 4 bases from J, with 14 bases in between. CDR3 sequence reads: CASSQGTGEIYNEQFF. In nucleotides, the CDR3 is TGTGCCAGCAGCCAAGGGACGGGAGAAATTTACAATGAGCAGTTCTTC.

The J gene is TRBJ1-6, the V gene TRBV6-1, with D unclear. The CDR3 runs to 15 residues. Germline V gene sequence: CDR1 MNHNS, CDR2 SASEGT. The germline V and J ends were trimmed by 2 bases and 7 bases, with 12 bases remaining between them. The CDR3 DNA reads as TGTGCCAGCAGTGAACGAGGGAGGCAGAATTCACCCCTCCACTTT. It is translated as CASSERGRQNSPLHF.

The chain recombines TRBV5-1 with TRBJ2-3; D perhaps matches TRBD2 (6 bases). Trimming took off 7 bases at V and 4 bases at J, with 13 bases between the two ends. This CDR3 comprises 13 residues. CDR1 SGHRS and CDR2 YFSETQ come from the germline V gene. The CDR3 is CASGEAIPDTQYF. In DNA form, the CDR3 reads TGCGCCAGCGGGGAGGCAATCCCAGATACGCAGTATTTT.

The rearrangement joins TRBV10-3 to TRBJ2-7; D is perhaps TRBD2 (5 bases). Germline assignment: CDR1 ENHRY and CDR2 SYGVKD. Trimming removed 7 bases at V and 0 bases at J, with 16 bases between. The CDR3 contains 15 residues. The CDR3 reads CAIMLGREASYEQYF. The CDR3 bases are TGTGCCATCATGCTAGGGAGAGAGGCCTCCTACGAGCAGTACTTC.

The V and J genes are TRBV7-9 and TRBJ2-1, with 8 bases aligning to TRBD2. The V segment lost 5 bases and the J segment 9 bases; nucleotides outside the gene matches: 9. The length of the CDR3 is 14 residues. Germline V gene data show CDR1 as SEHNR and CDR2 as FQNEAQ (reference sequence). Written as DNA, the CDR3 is TGTGCCAGCAGCCCAGACAGCGGGAGCGGTGAGCAGTTCTTC. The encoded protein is CASSPDSGSGEQFF.

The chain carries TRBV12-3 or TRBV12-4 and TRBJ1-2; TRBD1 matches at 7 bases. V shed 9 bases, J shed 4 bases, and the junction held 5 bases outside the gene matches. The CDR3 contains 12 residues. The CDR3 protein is CASRDRVYGYTF. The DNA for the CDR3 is TGTGCCAGTCGAGACAGGGTCTATGGCTACACCTTC.

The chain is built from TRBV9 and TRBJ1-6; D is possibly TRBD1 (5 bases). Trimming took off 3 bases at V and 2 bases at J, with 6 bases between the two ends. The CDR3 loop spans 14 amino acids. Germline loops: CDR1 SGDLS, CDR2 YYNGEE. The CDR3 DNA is TGTGCCAGCAGCGGACAGACCTATAATTCACCCCTCCACTTT. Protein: CASSGQTYNSPLHF.

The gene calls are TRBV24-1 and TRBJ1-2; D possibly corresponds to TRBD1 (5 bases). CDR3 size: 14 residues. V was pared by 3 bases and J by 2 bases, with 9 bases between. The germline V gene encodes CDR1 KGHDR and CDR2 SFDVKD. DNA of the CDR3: TGTGCCACCAGTGATCCAAAGGGGAACTATGGCTACACCTTC. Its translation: CATSDPKGNYGYTF.

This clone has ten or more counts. The CDR3 bases are TGTGCCAGCAGCCACAAAGAGGGACAGGTTTATGGCTACACCTTC. Translated: CASSHKEGQVYGYTF. The V call is TRBV3-1 (or the pseudogene TRBV3-2), the J call TRBJ1-2; 8 bases are a match to TRBD1. V gave up 3 bases and J gave up 5 bases; unmatched junction bases: 8. The CDR3 extends over 15 amino acids. Germline CDR1 and CDR2: LGHDT and YNNKEL (reference sequence).

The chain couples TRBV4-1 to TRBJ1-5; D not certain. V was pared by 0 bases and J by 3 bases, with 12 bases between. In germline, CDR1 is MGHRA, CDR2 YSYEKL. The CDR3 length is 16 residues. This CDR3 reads CASSQEGGLDNQPQHF. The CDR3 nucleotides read TGCGCCAGCAGCCAAGAAGGCGGTCTGGACAATCAGCCCCAGCATTTT.